The subject of this entry is one T cell receptor beta chain. This sample was taken from a study of shared clonotypes between healthy human individuals. V was pared by 4 bases and J by 3 bases, with 11 bases between. The CDR3 loop spans 14 amino acids. CDR1 SGHDT and CDR2 YYEEEE come from the germline V gene. Samples underwent the assay at deep level. Authors' data handling: Filtering differed, since immunoSEQ gave only junction sequences and no quality scores. Sequencing was performed with immunoSEQ multiplex PCR; in TCRdb, only in-frame clones are kept and a portion is missing. V and J calls and clone size are those listed in that table; D and trimming were worked out from the DNA. In the table there are around 1,100,000 clones, roughly 80% of which are singletons.

The chain carries TRBV5-6 and TRBJ1-3; perhaps TRBD1 as D (5 bases). The TCR comes from a man aged 18 to 30 in good health. Some clones in this sample may be carry-over from other donors' samples. Material for sequencing was memory CD4+ T cells from PBMCs. Subset of the sample: CD45RA-negative fraction. CDR3: CASSVQGSGNTIYF. The CDR3 bases are TGTGCCAGCAGCGTTCAGGGAAGTGGAAACACCATATATTTT. Full variable domain (rest looked up from reference TRBV5-6 and TRBJ1-3): DAGVTQSPTHLIKTRGQQVTLRCSPKSGHDTVSWYQQALGQGPQFIFQYYEEEERQRGNFPDRFSGHQFPNYSSELNVNALLLGDSALYLCASSVQGSGNTIYFGEGSWLTVV.